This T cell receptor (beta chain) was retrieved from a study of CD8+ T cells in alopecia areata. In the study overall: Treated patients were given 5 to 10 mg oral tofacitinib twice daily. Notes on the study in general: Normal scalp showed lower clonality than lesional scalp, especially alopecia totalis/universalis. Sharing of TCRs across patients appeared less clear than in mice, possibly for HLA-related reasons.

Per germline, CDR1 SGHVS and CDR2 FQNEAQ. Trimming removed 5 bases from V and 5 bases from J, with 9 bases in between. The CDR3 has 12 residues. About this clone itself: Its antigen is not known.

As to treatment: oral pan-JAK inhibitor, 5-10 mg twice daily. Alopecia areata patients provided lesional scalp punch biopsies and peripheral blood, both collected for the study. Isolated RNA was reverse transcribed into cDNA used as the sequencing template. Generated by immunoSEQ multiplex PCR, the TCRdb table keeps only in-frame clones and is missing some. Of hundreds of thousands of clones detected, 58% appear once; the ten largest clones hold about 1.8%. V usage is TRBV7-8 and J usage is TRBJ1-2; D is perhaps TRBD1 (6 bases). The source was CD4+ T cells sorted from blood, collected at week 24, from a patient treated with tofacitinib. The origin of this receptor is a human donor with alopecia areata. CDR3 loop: CASSPGQYGYTF. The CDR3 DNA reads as TGTGCCAGCAGCCCAGGACAGTATGGCTACACCTTC.